The 17 T cell receptor beta chains given below trace back to one sample, sequenced in a study of technical replicates of blood from several donors. Repertoires were generated with immunoSEQ multiplex PCR, while TCRdb's copy carries only in-frame clones and drops some. Here the sample spans roughly 65,000 clones, over 80% being singletons. Sequencing was done on a sample of PBMCs. The receptors originated from a human donor in good health. Some clones in this sample may be carry-over from other donors' samples.

V and J are TRBV4-3 and TRBJ2-7; 7 nucleotides agree with TRBD2. Looked up from germline, CDR1 is LGHNA and CDR2 is YSLEER. V lost 1 base to trimming and J lost 2 bases; unmatched junction nucleotides: 2. The CDR3 is made up of 14 amino acids. CDR3 loop: CASSQAGGTYEQYF. The CDR3 DNA reads TGCGCCAGCAGCCAAGCCGGGGGGACCTACGAGCAGTACTTC.

The gene calls are TRBV5-5 and TRBJ2-5, with 10 bases that match TRBD2. V shed 3 bases, J shed 4 bases, and the junction held 9 bases outside the gene matches. The CDR3 spans 16 residues. The germline CDR1 and CDR2 sequences are SGHKS and YYEKEE (reference sequence). CDR3 coding DNA: TGTGCCAGCAGCTCCCTGGGCCTAGCGGGGGCAGAGACCCAGTACTTC. Translated: CASSSLGLAGAETQYF.

This chain links TRBV4-1 with TRBJ1-1; D gene ambiguous. V lost 0 bases and J lost 0, with 14 bases in between. The CDR3 runs to 17 residues. The germline CDR1 and CDR2 sequences are MGHRA and YSYEKL. Here the CDR3 reads CASSQDLSLRLNTEAFF. The CDR3 bases are TGCGCCAGCAGCCAAGATCTTTCTTTACGGTTGAACACTGAAGCTTTCTTT.

The rearrangement links TRBV7-2 to TRBJ1-3; tentatively, D is TRBD1 (5 bases). V lost 1 base and J 1 base, leaving 17 bases between the germline ends. CDR3 length: 18 amino acids. The V gene's germline CDR1 is SGHTA and CDR2 FQGNSA. The CDR3 spells CASSLGRLAGESGNTIYF. The CDR3 coding sequence is TGTGCCAGCAGCTTAGGGCGCCTCGCGGGGGAGTCTGGAAACACCATATATTTT.

Sample share makes this clone medium-sized (0.01 to 0.1%). This sequence joins TRBV7-9 and TRBJ1-3, with D uncertain. The germline V and J ends were trimmed by 6 bases and 6 bases, with 9 bases remaining between them. From germline, CDR1 is SEHNR and CDR2 FQNEAQ (reference sequence). This CDR3 is built from 12 residues. The CDR3 nucleotides are TGTGCCAGCAGGAAACGGGTAAACACCATATATTTT. Amino acid sequence: CASRKRVNTIYF.

The chain combines TRBV7-2 with TRBJ2-3, with a possible D match to TRBD2 (6 bases). The CDR3 has 18 amino acids. CDR1 and CDR2 from the germline V gene are SGHTA and FQGNSA. Trimming left V 0 bases short and J 4 bases short, with 20 bases between. CDR3: CASSLASYLPGVADTQYF. The CDR3 DNA is TGTGCCAGCAGCTTAGCCTCGTATTTACCGGGAGTGGCAGATACGCAGTATTTT.

The J gene is TRBJ1-2, the V gene TRBV10-3; TRBD1 matches 7 bases. The junction had 7 bases not matched to a gene; V was cut back by 6 bases and J by 0 bases. This CDR3 comprises 15 residues. From germline, CDR1 is ENHRY and CDR2 SYGVKD. CDR3 amino acids: CAISPGTEPNYGYTF. The CDR3 DNA follows: TGTGCCATCAGCCCCGGGACAGAACCTAACTATGGCTACACCTTC.

This chain joins TRBV5-4 and TRBJ2-3, with D tentatively TRBD1 (5 bases). V lost 2 bases and J 3 bases, leaving 10 bases between the germline ends. Germline CDR1 is SGHNT and CDR2 is YYREEE (reference sequence). The CDR3 is 14 amino acids. CDR3 sequence: CASSFSSGTDTQYF. CDR3 bases: TGTGCCAGCAGCTTCTCTTCAGGGACAGATACGCAGTATTTT. Full variable domain (missing parts from reference TRBV5-4 and TRBJ2-3): ETGVTQSPTHLIKTRGQQVTLRCSSQSGHNTVSWYQQALGQGPQFIFQYYREEENGRGNFPPRFSGLQFPNYSSELNVNALELDDSALYLCASSFSSGTDTQYFGPGTRLTVL.

The V and J genes are TRBV19 and TRBJ1-5; weak D call: TRBD1 (6 bases). With 2 bases removed from V and 0 bases from J, the gap between germline ends came to 11 bases. There are 16 residues in the CDR3. CDR1 is LNHDA and CDR2 is SQIVND in the germline V gene (reference sequence). The CDR3 DNA follows: TGTGCCAGTAGTATACAGGGGACATATAGCAATCAGCCCCAGCATTTT. This encodes CASSIQGTYSNQPQHF.

The chain recombines TRBV5-6 with TRBJ1-3; D not certain. V shed 4 bases and J shed 0 bases, with 8 bases lying between them. CDR3 length: 14 amino acids. CDR1 is SGHDT and CDR2 is YYEEEE in the germline V gene. CDR3 residues: CASSPVVSGNTIYF. DNA for the CDR3: TGTGCCAGCAGCCCGGTTGTCTCTGGAAACACCATATATTTT.

This clone was detected only a few times. At one of its ends the junction is not consistent with the germline gene, which may arise from a read error. J is TRBJ2-5 and V is TRBV4-2; D might be TRBD2 (5 bases). The CDR3 is 13 residues long. Germline V gene lookup returns CDR1 LGHNA and CDR2 YNFKEQ. The CDR3 nucleotides read TGTGCCAGCAGCCAAGACGATCAGCGGCAGAAGAACTTC. This gives the protein CASSQDDQRQKNF.

The genes are TRBV30 and TRBJ2-3; D might be TRBD1 (5 bases). This CDR3 is built from 13 residues. Germline V gene data show CDR1 as GTSNPN and CDR2 as SVGIG (reference sequence). V was trimmed by 1 base and J by 8 bases, leaving 13 bases between them. CDR3 region: CAWSATGLGTQYF. In DNA, the CDR3 is TGTGCCTGGAGTGCAACAGGTTTAGGTACGCAGTATTTT.

The chain recombines TRBV11-2 with TRBJ2-1; the D gene is possibly TRBD2 (6 bases). The CDR3 extends over 13 amino acids. Germline CDR1 SGHAT, CDR2 FQNNGV. With 9 bases removed from V and 6 bases from J, the gap between germline ends came to 15 bases. In DNA, the CDR3 is TGTGCCAGTAGGCTGGGAGGCCTCAATGAGCAGTTCTTC. Residues: CASRLGGLNEQFF.

The V and J genes are TRBV6-6 and TRBJ2-7; 7 nucleotides match TRBD2. This CDR3 is 12 amino acids long. CDR1 is MNHNY and CDR2 is SVGAGI in the germline V gene (reference sequence). J gave up 4 bases and V 11 bases, and 8 bases lay outside the gene matches. The CDR3 sequence: CASAGGIYEQYF. The DNA for the CDR3 is TGTGCCTCGGCCGGGGGGATTTACGAGCAGTACTTC.

The V call is TRBV21-1, the J call TRBJ1-5; the table's D gene call, TRBD1, was not cross checked with the DNA. TRBV21-1 is reported as a pseudogene. The CDR3 consists of 14 residues. The CDR3 sequence is CASRDRGGNQPQHF. CDR3 bases: TGTGCCAGCAGAGACAGGGGTGGAAATCAGCCCCAGCATTTT.

The chain couples TRBV7-2 to TRBJ2-7, with a weak D call TRBD2 (6 bases). CDR3 length equals 15 residues. The V gene lost 0 bases and the J gene lost 0 bases, with 9 bases spanning the gap. Germline CDR1 is SGHTA and CDR2 is FQGNSA. In DNA form, the CDR3 reads TGTGCCAGCAGCTTAGCGGCCGGGAGCTCCTACGAGCAGTACTTC. Protein product: CASSLAAGSSYEQYF. The full variable domain, with the rest looked up from reference TRBV7-2 and TRBJ2-7, is GAGVSQSPSNKVTEKGKDVELRCDPISGHTALYWYRQSLGQGLEFLIYFQGNSAPDKSGLPSDRFSAERTGGSVSTLTIQRTQQEDSAVYLCASSLAAGSSYEQYFGPGTRLTVT.

The rearrangement joins TRBV2 to TRBJ2-7; 8 positions agree with TRBD2. Trimming took 0 bases from V and 6 from J; bases not matched to a gene: 7. The CDR3 has 15 amino acids. From germline, CDR1 is SNHLY and CDR2 FYNNEI. CDR3 residues: CASSEAPAGVAEQYF. In DNA form, the CDR3 reads TGTGCCAGCAGTGAAGCCCCAGCGGGAGTGGCCGAGCAGTACTTC. Full variable domain (missing parts from reference TRBV2 and TRBJ2-7): EPEVTQTPSHQVTQMGQEVILRCVPISNHLYFYWYRQILGQKVEFLVSFYNNEISEKSEIFDDQFSVERPDGSNFTLKIRSTKLEDSAMYFCASSEAPAGVAEQYFGPGTRLTVT.